This T cell receptor beta chain was captured in a study of Graves' ophthalmopathy and Graves' hyperthyroidism (dated by TCRdb to between 2018 and 2020). About the investigation overall: Peripheral blood samples were taken at the time of initial diagnosis, before any treatment was given. The study used signatures of the TCR beta repertoire to tell Graves' ophthalmopathy apart from Graves' hyperthyroidism and to predict which patients would progress to ophthalmopathy. In total, approximately 130 blood samples were TCR-sequenced: around 42 ophthalmopathy, approximately 80 hyperthyroidism and approximately 17 hyperthyroidism-to-ophthalmopathy patients. To explore V-J signatures distinguishing ophthalmopathy from hyperthyroidism, a discovery set of roughly 98 patients (around 42 ophthalmopathy, some 55 stable hyperthyroidism) was enrolled. An independent validation cohort was composed of some 19 hyperthyroidism patients and more than 15 patients who later progressed from hyperthyroidism to ophthalmopathy. In over 5 hyperthyroidism patients, the T-cell repertoire of thyroid tissue was compared with the T-cell repertoire of blood. Following sample collection, hyperthyroidism patients were given methimazole at a starting dose of 30 mg daily, and ophthalmopathy patients were given high-dose intravenous methylprednisolone. Here is what the overall study found, with its caveats: In cross-validation, the 13-signature model distinguished ophthalmopathy from stable hyperthyroidism with approximately 90% sensitivity and about 84% specificity, and in the test set the corresponding values were roughly 80% and 76%. In validation, the model predicted ophthalmopathy progression with less than 71% sensitivity and approximately 75% specificity; 12 predicted patients were CT-confirmed with GO in a median of around 6 months. Most expanded thyroid clonotypes with frequency above 0.001 were also detected in blood, suggesting blood repertoires may reflect the thyroid immune response. No statistical method was used to set the sample size in advance, and the investigators knew which group each participant was assigned to.

Ophthalmopathy patients had moderately to severely active disease, Clinical Activity Score of at least 3, NOSPECS grade of at least 4, and disease duration under 3 months. Patients were excluded if they had other autoimmune diseases, uncontrolled infections, pregnancy or lactation. Diagnosis relied on clinical symptoms, serum thyroxine, TRAb, thyroid ultrasound and orbital computed tomography. Using Ficoll-Paque density gradient centrifugation, PBMCs were isolated from about 9.2 ml of fresh peripheral blood. Total RNA was extracted with Trizol reagent and quality-checked on an Agilent 2100 Bioanalyzer. The germline V gene (reference sequence) provides CDR1 SEHNR and CDR2 FQNEAQ. Spanning cysteine to phenylalanine, the CDR3 consists of 14 amino acids. CDR3 DNA is the only sequence kept; it has 42 bases, read in frame from the first base. V loses 6 bases of germline sequence and J loses 0 bases, and the interval between the two ends is 9 bases.

At least ten counts were recorded for this clonotype. What this receptor recognizes is not known. No per-base quality is available; no much larger clone lies one base away. TCR beta CDR3 regions were amplified from RNA transcripts for repertoire sequencing. HTBI primers and the Qiagen OneStep RT-PCR kit were used in a first-round RT-PCR, which was followed by a second-round multiplex PCR, size selection and purification. The libraries underwent paired-end sequencing with 100 bp reads on an Illumina HiSeq2000. As for the authors' bioinformatics: SOAPnuke was used to process the reads, throwing out any read that had adapters, had uncalled bases, had a mean Phred below 15, or lacked an exact constant-primer or identifier match. High-quality paired reads were merged with COPE v1.2.5. Unique nucleotide sequences were defined as clonotypes and aligned to IMGT TRB V, D and J references using MiTCR v1.1. Only V-J combinations with frequency above 0.0001 were analysed, covering about 99% of repertoires. A TCR clonal expansion and chaos score per V-J combination was defined as the ratio of F50 clonal expansion to chaos observed in the TCRdist matrix. Welch's t-statistics and random forest were used to narrow the features down to more than 10 V-J combinations, which were then fed into a naive Bayes classifier. Thyroid-blood repertoire similarity was quantified with the Morisita-Horn index. The public reads were run again by TCRdb, first through fastp at Q25 and then through MiXCR, and only productive beta chains were kept. When rows share a CDR3 protein, they turn into one entry using the most common DNA and genes. The V and J calls and clone size are TCRdb's, not the authors'. The table for this sample lists approximately 700,000 distinct CDR3 sequences; 40% of them were counted only once. The ten top clones hold approximately 43% of the sample.

Recombination joined TRBV7-9 with TRBJ1-3, with a weak D call of TRBD1 (6 bases match). The receptor was derived from an adult man with Graves' ophthalmopathy. Source material: peripheral blood. The base sequence is TGTGCCAGCAGTTCCAGGGGCTCTGGAAACACCATATATTTT. It specifies CASSSRGSGNTIYF.